A single sample gave rise to the 20 T cell receptor beta chains below, sequenced in a study of cytomegalovirus exposure and HLA in healthy donors. Amplification used 60 Vbeta primers and 13 Jbeta primers. The repertoire was sequenced with immunoSEQ multiplex PCR; TCRdb's copy has only in-frame clones and lacks some. The repertoire consists of over 150,000 clones, with roughly 80% occurring once and the leading ten covering 1.2% to 1.5%. Sequencing was done on a sample of PBMCs. The receptors stem from a man in his late teens or twenties in good health and CMV-seronegative.

The CDR3 region has the DNA TGTGCCAGCAGGATTCAGGGTTTGATAGGAGCTTTCTTT. Translated: CASRIQGLIGAFF. The J gene is TRBJ1-1, the V gene TRBV6-5; D may be TRBD1 (5 bases). The V gene lost 6 bases and the J gene lost 10 bases, with 18 bases spanning the gap. Germline lookup yields CDR1 MNHEY and CDR2 SVGAGI. There are 13 residues in the CDR3.

The CDR3 region is CASSLGQSLYGYTF. CDR3 DNA sequence: TGCGCCAGCAGCTTGGGACAGAGTCTCTATGGCTACACCTTC. The chain joins TRBV5-1 to TRBJ1-2, with a weak D call TRBD1 (5 bases). CDR1 and CDR2 (germline): SGHRS, YFSETQ. The CDR3 runs to 14 residues. V was shortened by 0 bases and J by 4 bases, with 10 bases between the two germline ends. Full variable domain (rest looked up from reference TRBV5-1 and TRBJ1-2): KAGVTQTPRYLIKTRGQQVTLSCSPISGHRSVSWYQQTPGQGLQFLFEYFSETQRNKGNFPGRFSGRQFSNSRSEMNVSTLELGDSALYLCASSLGQSLYGYTFGSGTRLTVV.

The chain is built from TRBV2 and TRBJ2-5, with 8 bases matching TRBD2. Unmatched junction bases numbered 8, after V lost 9 bases and J lost 2 bases. CDR3 size: 14 residues. Germline assignment: CDR1 SNHLY and CDR2 FYNNEI. CDR3 residues: CASAGTRVQETQYF. In nucleotides, the CDR3 is TGTGCCAGTGCCGGGACTAGGGTACAAGAGACCCAGTACTTC.

The chain employs TRBV5-8 and TRBJ2-7, with 7 bases fitting TRBD1. Germline values: CDR1 SGHTS, CDR2 YDEGEE. The ends lost 2 bases at V and 0 bases at J; junction bases unmatched: 5. This CDR3 comprises 15 residues. CDR3 loop: CASSFGTAASYEQYF. In DNA form, the CDR3 reads TGTGCCAGCAGCTTTGGGACAGCCGCCTCCTACGAGCAGTACTTC.

This clone was detected a few times. The chain couples TRBV9 to TRBJ2-3; the D is unclear. The CDR3 totals 15 residues. Looked up from germline, CDR1 is SGDLS and CDR2 is YYNGEE. V lost 0 bases and J 1 base, leaving 9 bases between the germline ends. CDR3 protein: CASSVEGSGTDTQYF. CDR3 sequence (DNA): TGTGCCAGCAGCGTAGAAGGAAGCGGCACAGATACGCAGTATTTT.

The V gene is TRBV2, the J gene TRBJ1-1, with 7 bases aligning to TRBD1. Germline V gives CDR1 SNHLY, CDR2 FYNNEI. This CDR3 is built from 13 residues. V gave up 4 bases and J gave up 7 bases; unmatched junction bases: 6. Written as DNA, the CDR3 is TGTGCCAGCAGTGGAGGGACAGTATATGAAGCTTTCTTT. It specifies CASSGGTVYEAFF.

The table lists this clone with a few counts. The V call is TRBV5-4, the J call TRBJ2-1, with 7 bases that match TRBD2. Germline V gene sequence: CDR1 SGHNT, CDR2 YYREEE (reference sequence). Germline trimming cut 4 bases from V and 0 bases from J; bases unmatched to any gene: 4. The CDR3 sequence is 15 residues long. In DNA form, the CDR3 reads TGTGCCAGCAGCGACCTAGCGGCCTCCTACAATGAGCAGTTCTTC. As protein: CASSDLAASYNEQFF.

The J gene is TRBJ1-1, the V gene TRBV27; D is uncertain. The CDR3 consists of 13 residues. Trimming shortened V by 0 bases and J by 6 bases, and 8 bases separated the two germline ends. Germline loops: CDR1 MNHEY, CDR2 SMNVEV (reference sequence). CDR3 bases: TGTGCCAGCAGTTTATCCCTAGGAGCTGAAGCTTTCTTT. It specifies CASSLSLGAEAFF.

The chain joins TRBV18 to TRBJ2-4; TRBD1 agrees at 7 bases. The CDR3 has 14 amino acids. Per germline, CDR1 KGHSH and CDR2 LQKENI. Trimming removed 2 bases from V and 7 bases from J; junction bases left unmatched: 5. CDR3 protein: CASSPGQARNIQYF. The CDR3 DNA sequence: TGTGCCAGCTCACCAGGACAGGCGAGGAACATTCAGTACTTC.

The chain couples TRBV4-3 to TRBJ2-7; TRBD1 matches at 8 bases. The trim removed 3 bases at V and 4 bases at J, leaving 5 bases unmatched. CDR1 is LGHNA, CDR2 YSLEER, per germline. The CDR3 spans 14 residues. The CDR3 sequence: CASSQWTGLYEQYF. The CDR3 DNA is TGCGCCAGCAGCCAGTGGACAGGGTTATACGAGCAGTACTTC.

This chain joins TRBV12-5 and TRBJ2-7; 7 bases fit TRBD1. The germline V gene encodes CDR1 LGHNT and CDR2 FRNRAP. V dropped 7 bases and J dropped 3; count of bases not matched to a gene: 15. The CDR3 is 16 amino acids. The DNA of the CDR3 is TGTGCTAGTGCCTCCTCCCGGGACAGCTTTAACTACGAGCAGTACTTC. Encoded protein: CASASSRDSFNYEQYF. The entire variable domain, with the rest obtained from reference TRBV12-5 and TRBJ2-7, is as follows: DARVTQTPRHKVTEMGQEVTMRCQPILGHNTVFWYRQTMMQGLELLAYFRNRAPLDDSGMPKDRFSAEMPDATLATLKIQPSEPRDSAVYFCASASSRDSFNYEQYFGPGTRLTVT.

The chain carries TRBV4-3 and TRBJ2-1, with TRBD2 matching over 10 bases. The V gene end was trimmed by 4 bases and the J gene end by 8 bases; junction bases not matched to a gene: 11. Germline V gives CDR1 LGHNA, CDR2 YSLEER. The CDR3 spans 16 residues. The chain's CDR3 is CASSPTGAGGRHEQFF. The CDR3 nucleotides read TGCGCCAGCAGCCCCACGGGAGCGGGAGGGCGCCATGAGCAGTTCTTC.

The chain links TRBV5-1 to TRBJ2-1, with 7 bases that match TRBD2. This CDR3 contains 15 residues. Trimming cost V 2 bases and J 2 bases; bases outside gene matches: 4. Germline V gives CDR1 SGHRS, CDR2 YFSETQ. The CDR3 is CASSLPRGAYNEQFF. CDR3 DNA sequence: TGCGCCAGCAGCTTACCCCGGGGGGCCTACAATGAGCAGTTCTTC.

J is TRBJ2-7 and V is TRBV6-5; D not certain. This CDR3 contains 15 residues. Trimming cost V 6 bases and J 3 bases, with 18 bases left between them. Germline V gene lookup returns CDR1 MNHEY and CDR2 SVGAGI. CDR3 nucleotide sequence: TGTGCCAGCAGCCCGTCGCGGTTGATGATCTACGAGCAGTACTTC. Translating gives CASSPSRLMIYEQYF.

The rearrangement uses TRBV27 and TRBJ1-2; TRBD1 might be the D (5 bases). Trimming left V 2 bases short and J 8 bases short, with 18 bases between. Germline values: CDR1 MNHEY, CDR2 SMNVEV (reference sequence). The CDR3 is made up of 15 amino acids. The CDR3 reads CASSLVSGGGRGYTF. The CDR3 DNA follows: TGTGCCAGCAGTTTAGTTTCTGGGGGGGGTCGCGGCTACACCTTC.

The rearrangement joins TRBV7-8 to TRBJ2-5; a weak D match, TRBD2 (6 bases). The DNA end favors TRBJ2-7, so the J call may be wrong. The CDR3 extends over 15 amino acids. CDR1 is SGHVS and CDR2 is FQNEAQ in the germline V gene. Here the CDR3 reads CASSHEEGPSYEQYF. The CDR3, as DNA: TGTGCCAGCAGCCACGAGGAGGGTCCTTCCTACGAGCAGTACTTC.

The chain couples TRBV5-1 to TRBJ2-5; TRBD1 agrees at 9 bases. The CDR3 sequence is 17 residues long. Trimming removed 3 bases from V and 3 bases from J; junction bases left unmatched: 12. Germline V lookup: CDR1 SGHRS, CDR2 YFSETQ. Written as DNA, the CDR3 is TGCGCCAGCAGCTGGCCGGGGACAGGGAGGTATAAAGAGACCCAGTACTTC. Its protein is CASSWPGTGRYKETQYF.

The rearrangement joins TRBV7-2 to TRBJ2-3; 10 nucleotides align to TRBD1. With V trimmed by 5 bases and J by 4 bases, 3 bases remained unmatched. From germline, CDR1 is SGHTA and CDR2 FQGNSA. The CDR3 has 14 amino acids. For the CDR3, the DNA is TGTGCCAGCAGCCCGACAGGGGGCGCAGATACGCAGTATTTT. Residues: CASSPTGGADTQYF.

The rearrangement uses TRBV28 and TRBJ2-1; no clear D. Deletions cut 3 bases from V and 4 bases from J, with 10 bases between. Germline CDR1 reads MDHEN; CDR2 reads SYDVKM. CDR3 length: 14 amino acids. The CDR3 nucleotides read TGTGCCAGCAGTTTCGTCCGGAGATACAATGAGCAGTTCTTC. Translating it yields CASSFVRRYNEQFF.

The chain couples TRBV30 to TRBJ2-4; weak D call: TRBD2 (6 bases). Trimming removed 2 bases from V and 6 bases from J, with 14 bases in between. Looked up from germline, CDR1 is GTSNPN and CDR2 is SVGIG (reference sequence). The CDR3 extends over 14 amino acids. The CDR3 loop is CAWSTRETPNIQYF. The DNA of the CDR3 is TGTGCCTGGAGTACCCGGGAGACTCCAAACATTCAGTACTTC. Full variable domain (rest looked up from reference TRBV30 and TRBJ2-4): SQTIHQWPATLVQPVGSPLSLECTVEGTSNPNLYWYRQAAGRGLQLLFYSVGIGQISSEVPQNLSASRPQDRQFILSSKKLLLSDSGFYLCAWSTRETPNIQYFGAGTRLSVL.